This T cell receptor beta chain originates from a study of blood T cell repertoires in COVID-19. Study in general: The United States, Italy and Spain were the sources of the acute and convalescent COVID-19 samples. The analysed material was cDNA or gDNA that came from T cells, B-cell-depleted T cells, or PBMCs.

Under the authors' procedure: For nucleated cells, counts were estimated from reference gene primer amplification. The protocol was immunoSEQ multiplex PCR, while the TCRdb copy is restricted to in-frame clones and leaves out a portion. V and J calls and clone size come straight from that table; D and trimming were deduced from the DNA. The table lists 150,000 or so clones, 80% to 90% of them singletons. V was clipped by 3 bases and J by 2 bases; unmatched bases: 3. The germline gives CDR1 ENHRY, CDR2 SYGVKD. This CDR3 region has 15 residues. This TCR was recovered from a woman in her forties or fifties in a cohort sampled during active or convalescent COVID-19. The V gene is TRBV10-3, the J gene TRBJ1-3; 8 positions agree with TRBD1. The sequenced material came from peripheral blood. CDR3 DNA: TGTGCCATCAGTGAACAGACAGGGGCTGGAAACACCATATATTTT. The encoded protein is CAISEQTGAGNTIYF.